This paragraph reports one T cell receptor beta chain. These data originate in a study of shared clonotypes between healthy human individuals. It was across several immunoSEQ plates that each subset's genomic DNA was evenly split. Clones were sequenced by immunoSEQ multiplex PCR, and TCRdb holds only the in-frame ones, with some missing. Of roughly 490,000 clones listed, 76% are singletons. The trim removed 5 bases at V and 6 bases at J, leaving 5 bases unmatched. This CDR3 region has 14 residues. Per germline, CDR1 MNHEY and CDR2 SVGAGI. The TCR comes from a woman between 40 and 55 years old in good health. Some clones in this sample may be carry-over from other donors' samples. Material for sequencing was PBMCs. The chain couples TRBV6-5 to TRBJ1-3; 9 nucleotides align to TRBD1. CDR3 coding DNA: TGTGCCAGCAGTCACCGGGACAGGGCAAACACCATATATTTT. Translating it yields CASSHRDRANTIYF.